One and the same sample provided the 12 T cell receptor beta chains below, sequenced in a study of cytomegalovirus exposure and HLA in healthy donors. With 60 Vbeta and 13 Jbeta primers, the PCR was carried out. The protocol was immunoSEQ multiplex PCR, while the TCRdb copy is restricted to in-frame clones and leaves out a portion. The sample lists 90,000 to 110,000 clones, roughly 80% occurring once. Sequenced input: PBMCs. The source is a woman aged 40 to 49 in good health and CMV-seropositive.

The CDR3 is CASTPILGGGETQYF. The DNA of the CDR3 is TGTGCCAGCACCCCGATTCTGGGAGGGGGAGAGACCCAGTACTTC. V gene TRBV28 combines with J gene TRBJ2-5; possible D gene TRBD2, 7 bases. The CDR3 consists of 15 residues. The ends were cut back, 7 bases at V and 4 bases at J, with 19 bases in the middle. Germline values: CDR1 MDHEN, CDR2 SYDVKM.

CDR3 region: CASSPTGNSPLHF. The CDR3 DNA follows: TGTGCCAGCTCTCCGACTGGGAATTCACCCCTCCACTTT. The chain uses TRBV9 and TRBJ1-6; D gene ambiguous. V was trimmed by 7 bases and J by 7 bases, leaving 12 bases between them. Germline CDR1 reads SGDLS; CDR2 reads YYNGEE. The CDR3 contains 13 residues.

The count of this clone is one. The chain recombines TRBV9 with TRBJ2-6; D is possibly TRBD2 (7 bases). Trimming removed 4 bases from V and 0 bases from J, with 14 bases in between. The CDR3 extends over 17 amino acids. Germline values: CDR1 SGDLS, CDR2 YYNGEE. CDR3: CASSPAGASSGANVLTF. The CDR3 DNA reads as TGTGCCAGCAGCCCCGCGGGGGCCAGCTCTGGGGCCAACGTCCTGACTTTC.

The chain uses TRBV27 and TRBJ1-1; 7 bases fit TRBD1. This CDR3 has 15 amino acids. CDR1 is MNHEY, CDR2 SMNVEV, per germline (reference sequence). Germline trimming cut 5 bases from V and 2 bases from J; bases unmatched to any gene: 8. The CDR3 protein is CASSPTRQGNTEAFF. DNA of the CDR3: TGTGCCAGCAGTCCTACCCGACAGGGAAACACTGAAGCTTTCTTT.

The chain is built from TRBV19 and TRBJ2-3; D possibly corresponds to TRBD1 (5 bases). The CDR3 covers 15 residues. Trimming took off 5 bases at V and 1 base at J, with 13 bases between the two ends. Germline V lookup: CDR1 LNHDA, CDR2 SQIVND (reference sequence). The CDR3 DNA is TGTGCCAGTAGTGAGGCAGGGTGGCGCACAGATACGCAGTATTTT. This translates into CASSEAGWRTDTQYF.

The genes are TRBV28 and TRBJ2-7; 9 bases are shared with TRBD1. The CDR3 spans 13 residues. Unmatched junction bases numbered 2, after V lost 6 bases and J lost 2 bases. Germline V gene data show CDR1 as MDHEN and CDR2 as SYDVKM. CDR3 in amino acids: CASRWDRAYEQYF. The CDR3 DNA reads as TGTGCCAGCAGGTGGGACAGGGCCTACGAGCAGTACTTC.

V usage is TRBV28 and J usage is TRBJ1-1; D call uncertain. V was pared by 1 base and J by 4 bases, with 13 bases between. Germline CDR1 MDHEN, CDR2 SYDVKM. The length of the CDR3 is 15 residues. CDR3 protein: CASSLLRNPGTEAFF. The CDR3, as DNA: TGTGCCAGCAGTTTATTGCGCAACCCAGGCACTGAAGCTTTCTTT.

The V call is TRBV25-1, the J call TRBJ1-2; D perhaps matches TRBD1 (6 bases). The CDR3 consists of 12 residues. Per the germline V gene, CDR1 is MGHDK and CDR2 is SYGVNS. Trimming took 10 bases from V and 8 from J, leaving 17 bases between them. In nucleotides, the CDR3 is TGTGCCACCAACAGGGAAGCTGGAGGCTACACCTTC. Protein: CATNREAGGYTF.

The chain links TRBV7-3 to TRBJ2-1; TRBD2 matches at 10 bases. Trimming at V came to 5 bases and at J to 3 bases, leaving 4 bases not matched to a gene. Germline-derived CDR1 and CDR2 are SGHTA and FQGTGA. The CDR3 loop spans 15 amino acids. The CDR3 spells CASSQGLASYNEQFF. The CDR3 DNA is TGTGCCAGCAGCCAGGGACTAGCGAGCTACAATGAGCAGTTCTTC. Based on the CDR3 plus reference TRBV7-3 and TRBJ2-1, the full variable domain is GAGVSQTPSNKVTEKGKYVELRCDPISGHTALYWYRQSLGQGPEFLIYFQGTGAADDSGLPNDRFFAVRPEGSVSTLKIQRTERGDSAVYLCASSQGLASYNEQFFGPGTRLTVL.

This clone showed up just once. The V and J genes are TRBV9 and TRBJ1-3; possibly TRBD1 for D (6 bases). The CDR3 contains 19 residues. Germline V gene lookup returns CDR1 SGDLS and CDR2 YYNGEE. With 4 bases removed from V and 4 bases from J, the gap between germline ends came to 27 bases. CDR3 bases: TGTGCCAGCAGCCCTGGGGGGGGCTTACAACCCTCGGTGGGAAACACCATATATTTT. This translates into CASSPGGGLQPSVGNTIYF.

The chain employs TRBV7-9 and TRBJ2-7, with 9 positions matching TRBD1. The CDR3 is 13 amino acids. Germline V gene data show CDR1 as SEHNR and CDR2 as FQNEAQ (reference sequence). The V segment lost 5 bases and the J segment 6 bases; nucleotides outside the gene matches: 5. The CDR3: CASSGTGSVEQYF. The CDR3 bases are TGTGCCAGCAGCGGGACAGGGAGCGTCGAGCAGTACTTC. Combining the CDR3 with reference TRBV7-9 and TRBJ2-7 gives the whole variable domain DTGVSQNPRHKITKRGQNVTFRCDPISEHNRLYWYRQTLGQGPEFLTYFQNEAQLEKSRLLSDRFSAERPKGSFSTLEIQRTEQGDSAMYLCASSGTGSVEQYFGPGTRLTVT.

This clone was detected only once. The chain's CDR3 is CASSLQDYGYTF. CDR3 sequence (DNA): TGTGCCAGCAGCCTGCAGGATTATGGCTACACCTTC. The chain joins TRBV28 to TRBJ1-2; D is undetermined. The CDR3 is made up of 12 amino acids. CDR1 and CDR2 from the germline V gene are MDHEN and SYDVKM. V was clipped by 6 bases and J by 5 bases, with 10 bases between them.